This TCR beta chain originates from a study of cytomegalovirus exposure and HLA in healthy donors. Overall study findings and caveats: The authors enumerated roughly 160 TCR beta chains as linked to cytomegalovirus. Using the classifier, cytomegalovirus status was reportedly diagnosed with high specificity and sensitivity.

Clones were sequenced by immunoSEQ multiplex PCR, and TCRdb holds only the in-frame ones, with some missing. The table lists 71,000 or so clones, approximately 94% of them singletons. Germline V gives CDR1 SGHVS, CDR2 FNYEAQ. With 1 base removed from V and 5 bases from J, the gap between germline ends came to 6 bases. CDR3 length equals 12 residues. Of note for this clone: Its specificity is unknown.

The rearrangement links TRBV7-6 to TRBJ2-7, with TRBD2 as a possible D gene (5 bases). The specimen sequenced was PBMCs. The source of this sequence is a man aged 18 to 29 in good health and CMV-seropositive. The CDR3 sequence: CASSLVGNEQYF. In DNA, the CDR3 is TGTGCCAGCAGCTTAGTCGGGAACGAGCAGTACTTC.